The 30 T cell receptor beta chains given below trace back to one sample, sequenced in a study of PD-L1 blockade in urothelial cancer. The method was immunoSEQ multiplex PCR; TCRdb's version includes in-frame clones alone and lacks a portion of them. The repertoire includes 60,000 to 75,000 clones, around 85% of them detected once, and under 15% sits in the top ten. Described time point: pretreatment peripheral blood. The sample in question was PBMCs, obtained around atezolizumab (anti-PD-L1) treatment. All receptors derive from a man in his sixties with urothelial cancer.

The V call is TRBV28, the J call TRBJ2-7; 8 positions match TRBD1. Losses at the gene ends were 7 bases for V and 5 bases for J; bases not matched to a gene: 16. Germline V CDR1 and CDR2: MDHEN, SYDVKM. This CDR3 region has 16 residues. The CDR3, as DNA: TGTGCCAGCAATAATCCGGACTGGACAGGGCAAAACGAGCAGTACTTC. Its protein is CASNNPDWTGQNEQYF.

The chain joins TRBV29-1 to TRBJ2-3; D might be TRBD1 (5 bases). Germline V gene lookup returns CDR1 SQVTM and CDR2 ANQGSEA. Trimming stripped 1 base from V and 0 bases from J, with 8 bases between. The CDR3 has 14 amino acids. The CDR3 loop reads CSVEVTESTDTQYF. CDR3 sequence (DNA): TGCAGCGTTGAAGTGACAGAGAGCACAGATACGCAGTATTTT.

The chain is built from TRBV29-1 and TRBJ2-3, with D unclear. The CDR3 is 12 amino acids. The V end was cut by 4 bases, the J end by 5 bases, with 10 bases between. The germline V gene encodes CDR1 SQVTM and CDR2 ANQGSEA. This chain's CDR3 is CSVAWSIDTQYF. The DNA of the CDR3 is TGCAGCGTTGCGTGGTCTATAGATACGCAGTATTTT.

This clone was recorded a few times. The chain recombines TRBV30 with TRBJ1-5; TRBD1 matches at 8 bases. The junction had 9 bases not matched to a gene; V was cut back by 2 bases and J by 0 bases. The CDR3 consists of 17 residues. CDR1 GTSNPN and CDR2 SVGIG come from the germline V gene (reference sequence). CDR3 nucleotide sequence: TGTGCCTGGAGTTCCGGGACAGGACTTTATAGCAATCAGCCCCAGCATTTT. Residues: CAWSSGTGLYSNQPQHF.

V is TRBV30 and J is TRBJ2-3; D is undetermined. This CDR3 is built from 11 residues. The germline gives CDR1 GTSNPN, CDR2 SVGIG (reference sequence). The V end was cut by 0 bases, the J end by 5 bases, with 3 bases between. CDR3 DNA sequence: TGTGCCTGGAGTGTACAAGATACGCAGTATTTT. Translating gives CAWSVQDTQYF.

The CDR3 nucleotides are TGTGCCAGCAGCCAAGCAGCCCGTAGCGGGGGGGCCTACGAGCAGTACTTC. Translation: CASSQAARSGGAYEQYF. This chain joins TRBV4-2 and TRBJ2-7; 11 bases match TRBD2. The CDR3 is 17 residues long. The ends lost 1 base at V and 2 bases at J; junction bases unmatched: 7. Germline CDR1 is LGHNA and CDR2 is YNFKEQ.

The rearrangement uses TRBV28 and TRBJ2-1, with D unresolved. The CDR3 length is 10 residues. Trimming took off 6 bases at V and 8 bases at J, with 5 bases between the two ends. Germline lookup yields CDR1 MDHEN and CDR2 SYDVKM. CDR3 DNA sequence: TGTGCCAGCAGACAATATGAGCAGTTCTTC. This sequence encodes CASRQYEQFF.

The chain uses TRBV11-2 and TRBJ2-1, with D perhaps matching TRBD2 (5 bases). The CDR3 loop spans 13 amino acids. Germline values: CDR1 SGHAT, CDR2 FQNNGV. Trimming took off 5 bases at V and 7 bases at J, with 12 bases between the two ends. The CDR3 sequence is CASSRSGTNEQFF. The CDR3 nucleotides read TGTGCCAGCAGCCGGAGCGGAACGAATGAGCAGTTCTTC. The variable domain in full, with the rest retrieved from reference TRBV11-2 and TRBJ2-1, is EAGVAQSPRYKIIEKRQSVAFWCNPISGHATLYWYQQILGQGPKLLIQFQNNGVVDDSQLPKDRFSAERLKGVDSTLKIQPAKLEDSAVYLCASSRSGTNEQFFGPGTRLTVL.

The CDR3 region is CASSLDRPTNEQFF. In nucleotides, the CDR3 is TGTGCCAGCAGCCTTGACAGGCCTACGAATGAGCAGTTCTTC. The chain couples TRBV11-3 to TRBJ2-1; possible D gene TRBD1, 6 bases. V gave up 5 bases and J gave up 7 bases, with 15 bases separating them. The CDR3 has 14 residues. CDR1 is SGHNT, CDR2 YENEEA, per germline.

The chain recombines TRBV2 with TRBJ2-1; 9 positions agree with TRBD2. V lost 5 bases and J lost 6; bases outside the gene matches: 5. The CDR3 runs to 14 residues. Germline CDR1 and CDR2: SNHLY and FYNNEI. CDR3 nucleotides: TGTGCCAGCAGTTGGCTAGCGGGGACCAATGAGCAGTTCTTC. This encodes CASSWLAGTNEQFF.

V and J are TRBV6-1 and TRBJ2-7; D perhaps matches TRBD1 (5 bases). V was trimmed by 1 base and J by 6 bases, leaving 10 bases between them. The CDR3 runs to 13 residues. CDR1 is MNHNS, CDR2 SASEGT, per germline. CDR3 residues: CASSEVHGAEQYF. CDR3 nucleotides: TGTGCCAGCAGTGAAGTTCATGGGGCCGAGCAGTACTTC.

This chain connects TRBV5-4 to TRBJ2-1, with 8 bases matching TRBD2. V was clipped by 6 bases and J by 7 bases; unmatched bases: 0. CDR3 length equals 11 residues. Looked up from germline, CDR1 is SGHNT and CDR2 is YYREEE (reference sequence). Here the CDR3 reads CASTGGNEQFF. CDR3 coding DNA: TGTGCCAGCACGGGGGGGAATGAGCAGTTCTTC.

The chain carries TRBV28 and TRBJ2-7; 11 bases match TRBD1. This CDR3 spans 13 amino acids. Germline lookup yields CDR1 MDHEN and CDR2 SYDVKM. V lost 8 bases and J lost 7; bases outside the gene matches: 7. The CDR3 DNA reads TGTGCCAGCTCGGACAGGGGGCGAGGGGAGCAGTACTTC. It encodes CASSDRGRGEQYF. Using reference TRBV28 and TRBJ2-7 for the parts outside the CDR3, the full variable domain is DVKVTQSSRYLVKRTGEKVFLECVQDMDHENMFWYRQDPGLGLRLIYFSYDVKMKEKGDIPEGYSVSREKKERFSLILESASTNQTSMYLCASSDRGRGEQYFGPGTRLTVT.

V usage is TRBV7-6 and J usage is TRBJ1-5; D is uncertain. The CDR3 covers 13 residues. Germline values: CDR1 SGHVS, CDR2 FNYEAQ. Trimming removed 1 base from V and 5 bases from J, with 6 bases in between. The CDR3: CASSLDRDQPQHF. The CDR3 coding sequence is TGTGCCAGCAGCTTAGACCGGGATCAGCCCCAGCATTTT.

This clone was found once. V and J are TRBV25-1 and TRBJ2-6, with 10 bases identical to TRBD1. The CDR3 covers 17 residues. CDR1 and CDR2 (germline): MGHDK, SYGVNS. The V gene end was trimmed by 8 bases and the J gene end by 0 bases; junction bases not matched to a gene: 7. The CDR3 DNA reads as TGTGCCAGCGCTCCGGACAGGGGGTTCTCTGGGGCCAACGTCCTGACTTTC. Translating it yields CASAPDRGFSGANVLTF.

The chain recombines TRBV5-1 with TRBJ1-1, with 7 bases matching TRBD1. The germline V gene encodes CDR1 SGHRS and CDR2 YFSETQ. The CDR3 is 15 residues long. The V gene end was trimmed by 0 bases and the J gene end by 5 bases; junction bases not matched to a gene: 7. CDR3 nucleotide sequence: TGCGCCAGCAGCTTGGGGGTGACAGGGAGAACTGAAGCTTTCTTT. Protein product: CASSLGVTGRTEAFF.

V and J are TRBV9 and TRBJ1-1, with D perhaps matching TRBD1 (5 bases). The V and J ends lost 3 bases and 11 bases respectively, with 17 bases between them. The V gene's germline CDR1 is SGDLS and CDR2 YYNGEE. The CDR3 sequence is 13 residues long. This CDR3 reads CASSAGGRDLAFF. In DNA form, the CDR3 reads TGTGCCAGCAGCGCCGGAGGGCGGGACTTGGCTTTCTTT. The entire variable domain, with the rest obtained from reference TRBV9 and TRBJ1-1, is as follows: DSGVTQTPKHLITATGQRVTLRCSPRSGDLSVYWYQQSLDQGLQFLIQYYNGEERAKGNILERFSAQQFPDLHSELNLSSLELGDSALYFCASSAGGRDLAFFGQGTRLTVV.

V usage is TRBV9 and J usage is TRBJ1-4, with 8 bases identical to TRBD1. Unmatched junction bases numbered 7, after V lost 2 bases and J lost 7 bases. Germline loops: CDR1 SGDLS, CDR2 YYNGEE. CDR3 length equals 15 residues. This chain's CDR3 is CASSVRQGQGEKLFF. CDR3 coding DNA: TGTGCCAGCAGCGTTCGACAGGGGCAAGGTGAAAAACTGTTTTTT.

V gene TRBV7-2 combines with J gene TRBJ1-4, with D unresolved. Deletions cut 1 base from V and 7 bases from J, with 13 bases between. The germline V gene encodes CDR1 SGHTA and CDR2 FQGNSA. This CDR3 is 15 amino acids long. CDR3 nucleotide sequence: TGTGCCAGCAGCTTAGGAGCCGGGAGAGGTGAAAAACTGTTTTTT. Translating gives CASSLGAGRGEKLFF.

The chain employs TRBV5-4 and TRBJ2-7; the match to TRBD1 covers 8 bases. CDR3 size: 15 residues. Trimming took 4 bases from V and 5 from J; bases not matched to a gene: 11. Germline CDR1 reads SGHNT; CDR2 reads YYREEE (reference sequence). The CDR3 protein is CASSPPWTGSNEQYF. The CDR3 DNA reads as TGTGCCAGCAGCCCTCCCTGGACAGGGAGTAACGAGCAGTACTTC.

This chain joins TRBV9 and TRBJ2-3; 10 positions match TRBD2. Germline CDR1 and CDR2: SGDLS and YYNGEE. The CDR3 is 15 residues long. V shed 3 bases and J 6 bases; nucleotides not matched to a gene: 7. The CDR3 sequence is CASSGYSGGHDTQYF. The CDR3 DNA reads TGTGCCAGCAGCGGTTATAGCGGGGGGCACGATACGCAGTATTTT.

V usage is TRBV7-2 and J usage is TRBJ2-7; 8 bases are a match to TRBD2. CDR3 length equals 13 residues. V was pared by 5 bases and J by 4 bases, with 4 bases of the junction left unmatched. CDR1 is SGHTA and CDR2 is FQGNSA in the germline V gene. In DNA form, the CDR3 reads TGTGCCAGCAGCACAAGACTAGCGTACGAGCAGTACTTC. Translated, it gives CASSTRLAYEQYF.

This sequence joins TRBV5-4 and TRBJ2-1, with 7 bases identical to TRBD1. J lost 4 bases, V lost 0 bases, and 4 bases had no gene match. The CDR3 sequence is 15 residues long. Looked up from germline, CDR1 is SGHNT and CDR2 is YYREEE (reference sequence). The CDR3 is CASSLDRGAYNEQFF. CDR3 in DNA: TGTGCCAGCAGCTTGGACAGGGGCGCGTACAATGAGCAGTTCTTC.

V is TRBV18 and J is TRBJ2-3; 15 positions match TRBD2. The germline V gene has CDR1 KGHSH and CDR2 LQKENI. The CDR3 has 16 amino acids. J gave up 5 bases and V 1 base, and 1 base lay outside the gene matches. The CDR3 DNA reads TGTGCCAGCTCACCACGGGGACTAGCGGGGGGAGATACGCAGTATTTT. Its translation is CASSPRGLAGGDTQYF.

The chain uses TRBV6-6 and TRBJ2-1; 8 positions match TRBD1. After removal of 2 bases from V and 13 bases from J, the junction contained 7 bases not matched to a gene. Germline CDR1 is MNHNY and CDR2 is SVGAGI (reference sequence). The CDR3 totals 13 residues. As DNA, the CDR3 is TGTGCCAGCAGTTACCCTCCGGGACAGGTCCAGTTCTTC. Amino acids: CASSYPPGQVQFF.

The rearrangement uses TRBV6-5 and TRBJ1-2, with D hard to call. Between the trimmed V and J ends, which lost 0 bases and 0 bases, there was a span of 8 bases. Germline lookup yields CDR1 MNHEY and CDR2 SVGAGI. This CDR3 contains 15 residues. The CDR3 here is CASSYSSTANYGYTF. The CDR3 DNA is TGTGCCAGCAGTTACTCTTCTACAGCTAACTATGGCTACACCTTC.

The V and J genes are TRBV6-6 and TRBJ2-7; unclear D gene. The CDR3 length is 14 residues. V was pared by 6 bases and J by 4 bases, with 16 bases between. CDR1 MNHNY and CDR2 SVGAGI come from the germline V gene (reference sequence). CDR3 sequence reads: CASRGAGNLYEQYF. In DNA, the CDR3 is TGTGCCAGCAGGGGCGCCGGAAACCTATACGAGCAGTACTTC.

The chain uses TRBV5-1 and TRBJ1-1, with a weak D call TRBD1 (6 bases). V was pared by 0 bases and J by 8 bases, with 11 bases between. Per the germline V gene, CDR1 is SGHRS and CDR2 is YFSETQ. The CDR3 has 13 amino acids. CDR3 in DNA: TGCGCCAGCAGCTTGGGGGACAATGGAGAAGCTTTCTTT. This sequence encodes CASSLGDNGEAFF.

This sequence joins TRBV25-1 and TRBJ1-1; D might be TRBD1 (5 bases). The CDR3 is 14 residues long. Trimming cost V 5 bases and J 5 bases, with 15 bases left between them. Germline V gene lookup returns CDR1 MGHDK and CDR2 SYGVNS. Here the CDR3 reads CASSPRTGGTEAFF. CDR3 DNA sequence: TGTGCCAGCAGTCCGCGGACGGGGGGAACTGAAGCTTTCTTT.

V usage is TRBV5-8 and J usage is TRBJ2-7; TRBD1 agrees at 8 bases. The ends lost 0 bases at V and 0 bases at J; junction bases unmatched: 2. Germline V gene data show CDR1 as SGHTS and CDR2 as YDEGEE. This CDR3 spans 15 amino acids. The chain's CDR3 is CASSLAGGSSYEQYF. The DNA of the CDR3 is TGTGCCAGCAGCTTGGCAGGGGGCAGCTCCTACGAGCAGTACTTC.